This TCR beta chain originates from a study of CD8+CD57+ T cells in acquired aplastic anemia. The V gene lost 4 bases and the J gene lost 9 bases, with 13 bases spanning the gap. This CDR3 has 12 amino acids. Germline loops: CDR1 SGHTA, CDR2 FQGNSA. Investigators profiled TCR beta VDJ and CDR3 from genomic DNA template. MiXCR, applied by TCRdb to the reads, yields one record per CDR3 protein. The data show 200,000 or so distinct CDR3 sequences, less than 65% seen once. This clonotype originated in a human donor with severe aplastic anemia or a healthy control (not recorded which). The chain employs TRBV7-2 and TRBJ2-7; D may match TRBD1 or TRBD2 (5 bases each). Sequencing used sorted CD4+, CD8+, or CD8+CD57+ T cells (not recorded which) from PBMCs. CDR3 amino acids: CASSSSGDGQYF. The DNA of the CDR3 is TGTGCCAGCAGCTCGTCCGGGGACGGGCAGTACTTC.